These 10 T cell receptor beta chains were all obtained from the same sample, sequenced in a study of shared clonotypes between healthy human individuals. Clones were sequenced by immunoSEQ multiplex PCR, and TCRdb holds only the in-frame ones, with some missing. The table lists 2 million to 3 million clones, over 85% of them singletons. Sequencing was performed on naive CD4+ T cells from PBMCs. Noted subset: CD45RA+ positively selected. Receptors were obtained from a man between 18 and 35 years old in good health. Some clones in this sample may be carry-over from other donors' samples.

This chain uses TRBV5-6 with TRBJ2-5; TRBD1 matches 7 bases. The J call may be faulty, since TRBJ2-7 better matches the DNA end. CDR3 length: 12 residues. The germline gives CDR1 SGHDT, CDR2 YYEEEE. CDR3 nucleotide sequence: TGTGCCAGCAGACAGGGGAGCTACGAGCAGTACTTC. This sequence encodes CASRQGSYEQYF.

In its sample, this clone was seen once. The chain employs TRBV27 and TRBJ2-1, with TRBD2 matching over 9 bases. This CDR3 is 16 amino acids long. The germline V gene encodes CDR1 MNHEY and CDR2 SMNVEV (reference sequence). Trimming removed 5 bases from V and 6 bases from J; junction bases left unmatched: 11. CDR3 region: CASSSSGSGTFNEQFF. CDR3 in DNA: TGTGCCAGCAGTAGTAGCGGGAGCGGGACGTTCAATGAGCAGTTCTTC.

CDR3 sequence reads: CASSLTGNQPQHF. CDR3 bases: TGTGCCAGCAGCTTAACAGGGAATCAGCCCCAGCATTTT. The J gene is TRBJ1-5, the V gene TRBV11-2; TRBD1 might be the D (6 bases). The CDR3 is 13 residues long. With 2 bases removed from V and 4 bases from J, the gap between germline ends came to 6 bases. From germline, CDR1 is SGHAT and CDR2 FQNNGV.

The count of this clone is one. The V call is TRBV27, the J call TRBJ1-1; a weak D match, TRBD1 (6 bases). The V end was cut by 2 bases, the J end by 4 bases, with 17 bases between. The CDR3 is made up of 16 amino acids. Germline CDR1 reads MNHEY; CDR2 reads SMNVEV (reference sequence). Written as DNA, the CDR3 is TGTGCCAGCAGTTTAGCACAGGGACTTGTGGGCACTGAAGCTTTCTTT. Translating gives CASSLAQGLVGTEAFF.

The gene calls are TRBV25-1 and TRBJ1-1; TRBD1 might be the D (6 bases). The CDR3 is made up of 13 amino acids. Germline V gives CDR1 MGHDK, CDR2 SYGVNS. V was pared by 8 bases and J by 3 bases, with 13 bases between. CDR3 sequence: CASHTGYDTEAFF. The CDR3 DNA follows: TGTGCCAGCCACACAGGGTATGACACTGAAGCTTTCTTT.

The J gene is TRBJ1-1, the V gene TRBV7-9; D uncertain. CDR1 is SEHNR and CDR2 is FQNEAQ in the germline V gene (reference sequence). This CDR3 is built from 13 residues. V dropped 5 bases and J dropped 6 bases, with 13 bases sitting between them. The CDR3 DNA reads TGTGCCAGCAGCCGGCTGGGCGGGCCTGAAGCTTTCTTT. Translating gives CASSRLGGPEAFF.

V is TRBV5-1 and J is TRBJ2-7, with TRBD1 as a possible D gene (6 bases). The germline CDR1 and CDR2 sequences are SGHRS and YFSETQ. V lost 3 bases and J 2 bases, leaving 12 bases between the germline ends. This CDR3 comprises 14 residues. The CDR3 DNA reads as TGCGCCAGCAGCTCCGACAGGATCCCCTACGAGCAGTACTTC. Its protein product is CASSSDRIPYEQYF. The whole variable domain, filled in from reference TRBV5-1 and TRBJ2-7, reads KAGVTQTPRYLIKTRGQQVTLSCSPISGHRSVSWYQQTPGQGLQFLFEYFSETQRNKGNFPGRFSGRQFSNSRSEMNVSTLELGDSALYLCASSSDRIPYEQYFGPGTRLTVT.

Regarding this clone: Other nucleotide sequences in the sample specify the same CDR3. V gene TRBV9 combines with J gene TRBJ1-5; the D gene is possibly TRBD1 (6 bases). V was pared by 0 bases and J by 7 bases, with 11 bases between. CDR1 SGDLS and CDR2 YYNGEE come from the germline V gene. The CDR3 is 14 residues long. Here the CDR3 reads CASSVAGRGQPQHF. Written as DNA, the CDR3 is TGTGCCAGCAGCGTAGCGGGCAGGGGACAGCCCCAGCATTTT.

The chain combines TRBV11-2 with TRBJ2-7; D may be TRBD1 or TRBD2 (5 bases each). In germline, CDR1 is SGHAT, CDR2 FQNNGV. V was trimmed by 3 bases and J by 5 bases, leaving 14 bases between them. There are 14 residues in the CDR3. DNA of the CDR3: TGTGCCAGCAGCTTGAGGTTGGGGCGGGACGAGCAGTACTTC. Translated: CASSLRLGRDEQYF. Together with reference TRBV11-2 and TRBJ2-7, the CDR3 gives the full variable domain: EAGVAQSPRYKIIEKRQSVAFWCNPISGHATLYWYQQILGQGPKLLIQFQNNGVVDDSQLPKDRFSAERLKGVDSTLKIQPAKLEDSAVYLCASSLRLGRDEQYFGPGTRLTVT.

The chain carries TRBV7-8 and TRBJ2-1; D unresolved. Trimming cost V 5 bases and J 6 bases, with 14 bases left between them. Germline V CDR1 and CDR2: SGHVS, FQNEAQ. The CDR3 extends over 14 amino acids. The CDR3 DNA reads TGTGCCAGCAGCGCGAGATCGAGATCCAATGAGCAGTTCTTC. It translates to CASSARSRSNEQFF.